These T cell receptor beta chains were read from a single sample in a study of T cells in Graves' hyperthyroidism and ophthalmopathy. TCRdb ran MiXCR on the multiplex PCR reads and lists one entry per CDR3 protein. This sample has around 350,000 distinct CDR3 sequences, with about 18% found just once. The specimen sequenced was blood. The receptors come from a woman between 18 and 29 years old with Graves' hyperthyroidism. The CDR3 runs from the conserved cysteine through the conserved F or W. The D gene is left open where the match is weak. Clone size, where shown, is once, few, many, or a class for clones that have expanded.

>TRBV6-5|many|NA|TRBJ1-1
CASSYSKGTGTEAFF
TGTGCCAGCAGTTACTCGAAGGGTACAGGCACTGAAGCTTTCTTT
>TRBV29-1|many|TRBD1|TRBJ2-7
CSVAGQGVYEQYF
TGCAGCGTCGCTGGACAGGGGGTATACGAGCAGTACTTC
>TRBV2|many|TRBD1|TRBJ2-5
CASRGQGEPQETQYF
TGTGCCAGCAGGGGACAGGGGGAGCCCCAAGAGACCCAGTACTTC
>TRBV3-1|many|NA|TRBJ2-7
CASCLGGEQYF
TGTGCCAGCTGCCTTGGGGGCGAGCAGTACTTC
>TRBV19|many|NA|TRBJ2-2
CASSMTWGGNTGELFF
TGTGCCAGTAGTATGACTTGGGGAGGGAACACCGGGGAGCTGTTTTTT
>TRBV18|few|NA|TRBJ1-1
CASSPGQVNEAFF
TGTGCCAGCTCACCAGGCCAGGTGAACGAAGCTTTCTTT
>TRBV2|many|NA|TRBJ2-5
CASSEGAETQYF
TGTGCCAGCAGTGAAGGCGCGGAGACCCAGTACTTC
>TRBV4-1|many|NA|TRBJ1-1
CASSLQNRVTEAFF
TGCGCCAGCAGCCTTCAAAACAGGGTCACTGAAGCTTTCTTT
>TRBV24-1|many|TRBD1|TRBJ1-5
CATSDSGVGQDQPQHF
TGTGCCACCAGTGATTCGGGGGTGGGACAGGATCAGCCCCAGCATTTT
>TRBV13|many|NA|TRBJ1-1
CASSPRREKAFF
TGTGCCAGCAGCCCGAGACGGGAGAAAGCTTTCTTT
>TRBV3-1|NA|NA|TRBJ2-5
CASSQDQSGTAYQETQYF
TGTGCCAGCAGCCAGGATCAATCCGGGACTGCGTACCAAGAGACCCAGTACTTC
>TRBV9|few|NA|TRBJ1-1
CASSVEIGADTEAFF
TGTGCCAGCAGCGTAGAGATAGGGGCGGACACTGAAGCTTTCTTT
>TRBV6-1|many|NA|TRBJ1-1
CASSAFIAGVGAFF
TGTGCCAGCAGTGCCTTCATCGCAGGCGTTGGGGCTTTCTTT
>TRBV18|many|NA|TRBJ1-2
CASSPTIEGYTF
TGTGCCAGCTCACCGACCATCGAGGGCTACACCTTC
>TRBV12-3/TRBV12-4|few|NA|TRBJ1-2
CASSLRQANYGYTF
TGTGCCAGCAGTTTAAGACAGGCGAACTATGGCTACACCTTC
>TRBV20-1|many|NA|TRBJ2-7
CSASIQVSSYEQYF
TGCAGTGCTAGCATACAGGTTAGCTCCTACGAGCAGTACTTC
>TRBV6-2/TRBV6-3|NA|NA|TRBJ1-2
CASRSGGSGGYTF
TGTGCCAGCAGATCCGGAGGGTCGGGTGGCTACACCTTC
>TRBV12-3/TRBV12-4|many|NA|TRBJ1-1
CASSFRENTEAFF
TGTGCCAGCAGCTTCAGGGAGAACACTGAAGCTTTCTTT
>TRBV4-1|many|NA|TRBJ2-7
CASSQALTVASYEQYF
TGCGCCAGCAGCCAAGCTCTGACAGTGGCCTCCTACGAGCAGTACTTC
>TRBV29-1|many|TRBD1|TRBJ2-6
CSVGTGTSGANVLTF
TGCAGCGTTGGGACAGGTACCTCTGGGGCCAACGTCCTGACTTTC
>TRBV7-9|many|NA|TRBJ1-1
CASSLVRPEAFF
TGTGCCAGCAGCTTAGTTCGCCCTGAAGCTTTCTTT
>TRBV4-1|many|NA|TRBJ1-3
CASSQFSSAGRSGNTIYF
TGCGCCAGCAGCCAATTCTCATCCGCAGGCCGCTCTGGAAACACCATATATTTT
>TRBV7-2|many|TRBD2|TRBJ2-5
CASSLLGLADQETQYF
TGTGCCAGCAGCTTACTTGGACTAGCGGACCAAGAGACCCAGTACTTC
>TRBV2|few|NA|TRBJ2-2
CASRVTGELFF
TGTGCCAGCAGGGTTACCGGGGAGCTGTTTTTT
>TRBV12-3/TRBV12-4|NA|TRBD2|TRBJ2-7
CASSSRGLAGVVGGQYF
TGTGCCAGCAGTTCCCGAGGACTAGCGGGAGTCGTCGGCGGGCAGTACTTC
>TRBV2|few|NA|TRBJ1-5
CASRMAGWGNQPQHF
TGTGCCAGCAGGATGGCAGGGTGGGGCAATCAGCCCCAGCATTTT
>TRBV20-1|many|TRBD2|TRBJ2-2
CSASPGTSGRGELFF
TGCAGTGCTAGCCCCGGGACTAGCGGTCGAGGGGAGCTGTTTTTT
>TRBV2|many|NA|TRBJ1-5
CASRGERGQPQHF
TGTGCCAGCAGAGGGGAGAGGGGTCAGCCCCAGCATTTT
>TRBV6-5|many|TRBD1|TRBJ1-5
CASTRSAGGDGQPQHF
TGTGCCAGCACCCGGTCTGCAGGGGGTGATGGTCAGCCCCAGCATTTT
>TRBV6-1|many|NA|TRBJ2-2
CASSELRAGELFF
TGTGCCAGCAGTGAATTGCGGGCCGGGGAGCTGTTTTTT
>TRBV6-2/TRBV6-3|many|NA|TRBJ2-7
CASSYLGIYEQYF
TGTGCCAGCAGTTACTTGGGGATCTACGAGCAGTACTTC
>TRBV3-1|few|TRBD2|TRBJ2-4
CASSQTREGNIQYF
TGTGCCAGCAGCCAGACGAGGGAGGGAAACATTCAGTACTTC
>TRBV7-1|NA|TRBD2|TRBJ2-1
CASSPVRLGVAGGWGMVF
TGTGCCAGCAGCCCAGTACGGCTCGGGGTAGCGGGGGGCTGGGGGATGGTCTTC
>TRBV28|many|TRBD2|TRBJ2-5
CASNGAGLQETQYF
TGTGCCAGCAACGGAGCGGGGCTCCAAGAGACCCAGTACTTC
>TRBV12-3/TRBV12-4|many|TRBD1|TRBJ1-2
CAIAGGYGYTF
TGTGCCATCGCAGGGGGGTATGGCTACACCTTC
>TRBV7-8|NA|TRBD1|TRBJ2-5
CASSLGDRETQYF
TGTGCCAGCAGCTTAGGGGACAGAGAGACCCAGTACTTC
>TRBV20-1|many|NA|TRBJ1-5
CSASSRRQAGYQPQHF
TGCAGTGCCTCTTCTAGGCGTCAGGCAGGTTATCAGCCCCAGCATTTT
>TRBV18|many|TRBD1|TRBJ1-1
CASSKTGQSDTEAFF
TGTGCCAGCTCAAAGACAGGGCAGTCGGACACTGAAGCTTTCTTT
>TRBV13|few|NA|TRBJ1-5
CASSLSYSHQPQHF
TGTGCCAGCAGCTTAAGTTATAGTCATCAGCCCCAGCATTTT
>TRBV30|many|NA|TRBJ1-3
CAWNRQSLSGNTIYF
TGTGCCTGGAACCGACAGTCTCTCTCTGGAAACACCATATATTTT
>TRBV2|few|NA|TRBJ1-5
CASRRALRTDQPQHF
TGTGCCAGCCGCCGGGCCCTTCGGACCGATCAGCCCCAGCATTTT
>TRBV4-1|NA|NA|TRBJ2-4
CASSQGDGKNIQYF
TGCGCCAGCAGCCAGGGGGACGGGAAAAACATTCAGTACTTC
>TRBV6-4|NA|NA|TRBJ1-1
CASGKMAGTFAFF
TGTGCCAGCGGGAAGATGGCAGGGACGTTTGCTTTCTTT
>TRBV2|many|NA|TRBJ1-6
CASAVLGGNSPLHF
TGTGCCAGCGCCGTGCTGGGAGGAAATTCACCCCTCCACTTT
>TRBV6-1|many|NA|TRBJ2-7
CASSGSGESDEQYF
TGTGCCAGCAGTGGATCGGGGGAGTCCGACGAGCAGTACTTC
>TRBV10-3|NA|TRBD2|TRBJ2-7
CAISRGREQYF
TGTGCCATCAGCCGCGGGAGAGAGCAGTACTTC
>TRBV11-3|many|NA|TRBJ1-1
CASSLMQNTEAFF
TGTGCCAGCAGCTTAATGCAGAACACTGAAGCTTTCTTT
>TRBV20-1|many|NA|TRBJ2-7
CSASQDLPYDEQYF
TGCAGTGCTAGTCAGGATCTACCGTATGACGAGCAGTACTTC
>TRBV24-1|many|NA|TRBJ2-2
CATSAVDANTGELFF
TGTGCCACCAGTGCGGTAGACGCGAACACCGGGGAGCTGTTTTTT
>TRBV6-1|many|TRBD1|TRBJ2-2
CASMQQGDTGELFF
TGTGCCAGCATGCAACAGGGGGACACCGGGGAGCTGTTTTTT
>TRBV11-2|many|NA|TRBJ2-2
CASSLRGENTGELFF
TGTGCCAGCAGCTTACGCGGGGAGAACACCGGGGAGCTGTTTTTT
>TRBV4-1|many|NA|TRBJ1-5
CASSQAGRGSNQPQHF
TGCGCCAGCAGCCAAGCGGGCCGCGGGAGCAATCAGCCCCAGCATTTT
>TRBV12-3/TRBV12-4|NA|NA|TRBJ2-7
CASSLGNRAQDEQYF
TGTGCCAGCAGTTTGGGGAACAGGGCTCAGGACGAGCAGTACTTC